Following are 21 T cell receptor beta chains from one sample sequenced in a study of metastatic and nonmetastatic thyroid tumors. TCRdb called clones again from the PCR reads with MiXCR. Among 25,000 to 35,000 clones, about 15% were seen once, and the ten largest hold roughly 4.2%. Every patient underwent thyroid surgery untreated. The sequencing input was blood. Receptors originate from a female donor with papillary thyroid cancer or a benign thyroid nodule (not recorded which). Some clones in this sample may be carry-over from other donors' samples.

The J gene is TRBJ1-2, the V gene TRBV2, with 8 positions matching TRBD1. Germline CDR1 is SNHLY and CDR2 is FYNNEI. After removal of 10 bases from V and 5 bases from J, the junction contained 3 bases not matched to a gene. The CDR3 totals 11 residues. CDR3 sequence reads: CAIGQGYGYTF. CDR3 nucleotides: TGTGCCATCGGACAGGGTTATGGCTACACCTTC.

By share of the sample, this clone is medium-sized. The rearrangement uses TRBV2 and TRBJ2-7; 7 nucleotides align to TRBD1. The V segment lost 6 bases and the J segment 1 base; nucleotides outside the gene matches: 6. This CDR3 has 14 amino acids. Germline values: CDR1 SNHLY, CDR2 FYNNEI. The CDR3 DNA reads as TGTGCCAGCAGGGCCGGGACAGCTTCCTACGAGCAGTACTTC. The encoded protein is CASRAGTASYEQYF. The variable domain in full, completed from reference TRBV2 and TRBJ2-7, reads EPEVTQTPSHQVTQMGQEVILRCVPISNHLYFYWYRQILGQKVEFLVSFYNNEISEKSEIFDDQFSVERPDGSNFTLKIRSTKLEDSAMYFCASRAGTASYEQYFGPGTRLTVT.

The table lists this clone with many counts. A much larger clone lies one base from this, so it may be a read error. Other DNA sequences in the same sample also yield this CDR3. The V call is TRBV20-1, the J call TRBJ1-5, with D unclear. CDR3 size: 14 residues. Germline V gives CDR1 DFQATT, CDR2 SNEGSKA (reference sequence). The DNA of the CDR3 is TGCAGTGCTAGACGTCCAGGAGGCAATCAGCCCCAACATTTT. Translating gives CSARRPGGNQPQHF.

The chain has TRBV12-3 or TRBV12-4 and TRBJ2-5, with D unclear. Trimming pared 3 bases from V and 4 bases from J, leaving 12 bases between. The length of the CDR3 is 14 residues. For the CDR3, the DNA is TGTGCCAGCAGTTTCCACGGGTTGAGAGAGACCCAGTACTTC. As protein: CASSFHGLRETQYF.

CDR3 bases: TGCAGTGCAAGTCGGTACCCCGGATCCGAGCAGTACTTC. It is translated as CSASRYPGSEQYF. This rearrangement joins TRBV20-1 to TRBJ2-7; D is ambiguous. This CDR3 is 13 amino acids long. Trimming pared 6 bases from V and 6 bases from J, leaving 18 bases between. Germline assignment: CDR1 DFQATT and CDR2 SNEGSKA (reference sequence).

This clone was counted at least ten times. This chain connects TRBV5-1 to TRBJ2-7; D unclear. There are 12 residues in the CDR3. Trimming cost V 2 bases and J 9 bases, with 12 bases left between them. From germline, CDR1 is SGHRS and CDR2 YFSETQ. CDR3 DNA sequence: TGCGCCAGCAGCTTAGAAGGTCTTGGGCAGTACTTC. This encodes CASSLEGLGQYF. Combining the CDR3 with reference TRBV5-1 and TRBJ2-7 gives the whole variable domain KAGVTQTPRYLIKTRGQQVTLSCSPISGHRSVSWYQQTPGQGLQFLFEYFSETQRNKGNFPGRFSGRQFSNSRSEMNVSTLELGDSALYLCASSLEGLGQYFGPGTRLTVT.

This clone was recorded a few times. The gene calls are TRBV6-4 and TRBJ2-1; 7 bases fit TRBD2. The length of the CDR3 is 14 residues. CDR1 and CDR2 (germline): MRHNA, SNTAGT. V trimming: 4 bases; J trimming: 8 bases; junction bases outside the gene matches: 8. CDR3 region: CASSGLAGWDEQFF. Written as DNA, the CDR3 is TGTGCCAGCAGTGGACTAGCTGGATGGGATGAGCAGTTCTTC.

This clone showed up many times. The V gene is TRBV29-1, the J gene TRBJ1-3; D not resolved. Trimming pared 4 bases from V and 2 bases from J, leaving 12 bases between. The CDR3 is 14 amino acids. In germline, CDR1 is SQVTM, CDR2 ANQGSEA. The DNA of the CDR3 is TGCAGCGTTGCGGGTTCGCCCGCTGGAAACACCATATATTTT. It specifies CSVAGSPAGNTIYF.

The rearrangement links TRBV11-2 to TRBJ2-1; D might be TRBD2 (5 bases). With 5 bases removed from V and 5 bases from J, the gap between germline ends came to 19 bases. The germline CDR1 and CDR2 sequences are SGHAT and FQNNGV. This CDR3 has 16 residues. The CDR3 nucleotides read TGTGCCAGCAGCCTATCTGGGCGAGGGTCTCACAATGAGCAGTTCTTC. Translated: CASSLSGRGSHNEQFF.

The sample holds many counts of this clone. The CDR3 sequence: CSVAPGPKNIQYF. Written as DNA, the CDR3 is TGCAGCGTTGCACCGGGACCCAAAAACATTCAGTACTTC. V is TRBV29-1 and J is TRBJ2-4, with D perhaps matching TRBD1 or TRBD2 (5 bases each). The germline V gene has CDR1 SQVTM and CDR2 ANQGSEA. V was shortened by 4 bases and J by 2 bases, with 9 bases between the two germline ends. This CDR3 comprises 13 residues.

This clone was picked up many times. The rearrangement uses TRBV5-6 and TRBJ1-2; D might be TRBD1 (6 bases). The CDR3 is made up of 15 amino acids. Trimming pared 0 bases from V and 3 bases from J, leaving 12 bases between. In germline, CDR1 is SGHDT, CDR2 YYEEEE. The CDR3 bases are TGTGCCAGCAGCTTGGCGCACAGGGAGGACTATGGCTACACCTTC. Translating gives CASSLAHREDYGYTF.

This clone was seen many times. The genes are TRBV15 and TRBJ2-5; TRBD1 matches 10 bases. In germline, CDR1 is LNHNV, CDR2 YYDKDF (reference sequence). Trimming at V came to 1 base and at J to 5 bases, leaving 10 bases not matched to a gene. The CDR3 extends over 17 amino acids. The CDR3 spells CATSRGDWDRGGETQYF. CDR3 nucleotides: TGTGCCACCAGCAGAGGGGATTGGGACAGGGGTGGGGAGACCCAGTACTTC.

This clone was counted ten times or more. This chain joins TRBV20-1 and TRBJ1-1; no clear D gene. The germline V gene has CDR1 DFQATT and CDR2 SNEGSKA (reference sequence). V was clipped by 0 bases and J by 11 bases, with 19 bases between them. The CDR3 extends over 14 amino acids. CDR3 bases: TGCAGTGCTAGAGACCAGGCCACTCGCACCGGGGCTTTCTTT. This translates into CSARDQATRTGAFF.

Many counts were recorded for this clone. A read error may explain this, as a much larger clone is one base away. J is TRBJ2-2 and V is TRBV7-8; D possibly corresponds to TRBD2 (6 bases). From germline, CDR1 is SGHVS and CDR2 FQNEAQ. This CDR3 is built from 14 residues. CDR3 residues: CASSLPGNTGGLFF. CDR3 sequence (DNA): TGTGCCAGCAGCTTACCAGGGAACACCGGGGGGCTGTTTTTT.

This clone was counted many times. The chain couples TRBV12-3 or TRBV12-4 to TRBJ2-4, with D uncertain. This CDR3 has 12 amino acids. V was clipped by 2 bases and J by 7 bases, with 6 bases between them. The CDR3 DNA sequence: TGTGCCAGCAGTTTACGGATGAACATTCAGTACTTC. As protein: CASSLRMNIQYF.

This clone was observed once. CDR3 DNA sequence: TGTGCCAGCAGCTTAGGGACTAGCACGATCTACGAGCAGTACTTC. It translates to CASSLGTSTIYEQYF. The V gene is TRBV7-9, the J gene TRBJ2-7, with TRBD2 identical over 8 bases. The length of the CDR3 is 15 residues. The junction had 5 bases not matched to a gene; V was cut back by 1 base and J by 3 bases. CDR1 and CDR2 from the germline V gene are SEHNR and FQNEAQ (reference sequence).

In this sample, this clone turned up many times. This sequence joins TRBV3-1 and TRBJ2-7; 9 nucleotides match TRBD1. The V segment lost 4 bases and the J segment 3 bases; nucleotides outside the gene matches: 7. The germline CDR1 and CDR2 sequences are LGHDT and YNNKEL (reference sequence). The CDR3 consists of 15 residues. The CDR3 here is CASSLSGQGLYEQYF. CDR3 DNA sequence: TGTGCCAGCAGCCTTTCGGGACAGGGCCTCTACGAGCAGTACTTC.

CDR3 nucleotide sequence: TGTGCCAGCAGCCCTACGCGCAGGAGGGATACGCAGTATTTT. Encoded protein: CASSPTRRRDTQYF. The rearrangement links TRBV7-9 to TRBJ2-3, with D tentatively TRBD2 (5 bases). This CDR3 comprises 14 residues. V gave up 5 bases and J gave up 6 bases, with 15 bases separating them. Germline CDR1 reads SEHNR; CDR2 reads FQNEAQ (reference sequence).

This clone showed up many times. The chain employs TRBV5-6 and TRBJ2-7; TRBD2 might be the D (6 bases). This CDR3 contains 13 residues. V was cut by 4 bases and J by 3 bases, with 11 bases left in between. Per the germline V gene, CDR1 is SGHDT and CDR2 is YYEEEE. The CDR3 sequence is CASSPGTHYEQYF. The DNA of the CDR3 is TGTGCCAGCAGCCCCGGGACTCACTACGAGCAGTACTTC.

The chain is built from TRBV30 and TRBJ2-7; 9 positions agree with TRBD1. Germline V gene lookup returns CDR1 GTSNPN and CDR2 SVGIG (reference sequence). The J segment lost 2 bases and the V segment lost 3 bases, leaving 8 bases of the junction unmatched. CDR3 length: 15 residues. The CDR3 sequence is CAWRADRGPPYEQYF. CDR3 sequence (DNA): TGTGCCTGGAGAGCGGACAGGGGTCCTCCCTACGAGCAGTACTTC.

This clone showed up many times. As DNA, the CDR3 is TGTGCCAGCAGGTTGGACCTGAGCTCCTACAATGAGCAGTTCTTC. Its protein is CASRLDLSSYNEQFF. The chain is built from TRBV6-1 and TRBJ2-1; the D is unclear. The germline V gene has CDR1 MNHNS and CDR2 SASEGT. The CDR3 loop spans 15 amino acids. Trimming removed 6 bases at V and 0 bases at J, with 12 bases between.